Below, 22 T cell receptor beta chains from the same sample are listed, as sequenced in a study of regulatory T cells in long-lasting Graves disease. Time point in this sample: persistent/refractory GD, antithyroid drugs over 5 years with positive TRAb. TCR sequences were obtained from RNA taken from PBMCs. Researchers made TCR beta libraries by using iRepertoire HTBI primers and running Arm-PCR on CDR3 regions. TCRdb passed the multiplex PCR reads through MiXCR, listing each CDR3 protein once. The data contain approximately 380,000 distinct CDR3 sequences, around 20% of them singletons. The sample here was peripheral blood mononuclear cells (PBMCs), taken when the disease was refractory, from a patient treated with antithyroid drugs. The source of these receptors is a female donor with Graves disease.

The table lists this clonotype with a few counts. The chain links TRBV12-3 or TRBV12-4 to TRBJ1-5, with unresolved D. V shed 3 bases and J shed 6 bases, with 9 bases lying between them. This CDR3 has 13 residues. CDR3 bases: TGTGCCAGCAGTTTTAGTCCCGGTCAGCCCCAGCATTTT. Amino acids: CASSFSPGQPQHF.

This clonotype was seen at least ten times. The J gene is TRBJ2-7, the V gene TRBV2; 7 bases map to TRBD1. This CDR3 region has 15 residues. The germline V gene encodes CDR1 SNHLY and CDR2 FYNNEI. V lost 5 bases and J lost 1; bases outside the gene matches: 8. CDR3 protein: CASSPTTGMSYEQYF. The CDR3 nucleotides read TGTGCCAGCAGTCCCACGACAGGGATGTCCTACGAGCAGTACTTC.

This sequence joins TRBV20-1 and TRBJ1-2, with unresolved D. The CDR3 is 13 residues long. From germline, CDR1 is DFQATT and CDR2 SNEGSKA (reference sequence). V was trimmed by 2 bases and J by 4 bases, leaving 11 bases between them. DNA for the CDR3: TGCAGTGCTAGATTACCGGCTGTCTATGGCTACACCTTC. This translates into CSARLPAVYGYTF.

Of note for this clonotype: One base away lies a much larger clone, so this may be a sequencing read error. The chain carries TRBV28 and TRBJ2-5; TRBD2 matches at 7 bases. This CDR3 is 14 amino acids long. Germline V gene sequence: CDR1 MDHEN, CDR2 SYDVKM. In DNA, the CDR3 is TGTGCCAGCAGTTTTCGGGGGGAAGGAGAGACCCAGTGCTTC. Protein product: CASSFRGEGETQCF.

For this clonotype: This could be a read error, since a much larger clone is one nucleotide away. CDR3 loop: CASSRFGGARGARHF. DNA for the CDR3: TGTGCCAGCAGTCGTTTCGGAGGGGCGCGAGGGGCCCGGCATTTT. The rearrangement uses TRBV28 and TRBJ1-5; weak D call: TRBD1 (5 bases). CDR1 and CDR2 (germline): MDHEN, SYDVKM. Trimming pared 5 bases from V and 15 bases from J, leaving 26 bases between. CDR3 size: 15 residues.

V gene TRBV5-6 combines with J gene TRBJ1-5, with TRBD1 as a possible D gene (6 bases). The V end lost 0 bases, the J end lost 0 bases, and 10 bases lay between the germline ends. The CDR3 spans 16 residues. Germline lookup yields CDR1 SGHDT and CDR2 YYEEEE. The CDR3 loop is CASSLAGTFSNQPQHF. CDR3 coding DNA: TGTGCCAGCAGCTTGGCGGGGACATTTAGCAATCAGCCCCAGCATTTT.

This clonotype was counted a few times. This chain links TRBV6-1 with TRBJ2-7, with 10 bases aligning to TRBD1. Germline V gene data show CDR1 as MNHNS and CDR2 as SASEGT. Trimming removed 4 bases from V and 5 bases from J; junction bases left unmatched: 17. CDR3 size: 18 residues. CDR3 sequence reads: CASSAGTGAVFGADEQYF. CDR3 DNA: TGTGCCAGCAGTGCCGGGACAGGGGCTGTTTTTGGTGCCGACGAGCAGTACTTC.

Of note for this clonotype: The junction departs from germline at one end; a sequencing error may be responsible. V and J are TRBV10-3 and TRBJ2-7, with 7 bases matching TRBD2. The CDR3 contains 14 residues. CDR1 and CDR2 (germline): ENHRY, SYGVKD. DNA for the CDR3: TGTGCCATCAGCAGGGACTACAGCTCCTACGGGCAGTACTTC. It is translated as CAISRDYSSYGQYF.

This clonotype appeared many times. The chain joins TRBV20-1 to TRBJ2-5, with D perhaps TRBD2 (6 bases). In germline, CDR1 is DFQATT, CDR2 SNEGSKA (reference sequence). V was pared by 3 bases and J by 4 bases, with 12 bases between. There are 13 residues in the CDR3. The CDR3 protein is CSASQAGRETQYF. CDR3 nucleotide sequence: TGCAGTGCTAGTCAGGCGGGGCGAGAGACCCAGTACTTC.

V and J are TRBV19 and TRBJ2-7, with D hard to call. Per germline, CDR1 LNHDA and CDR2 SQIVND (reference sequence). CDR3 length: 15 residues. Deletions cut 6 bases from V and 3 bases from J, with 18 bases between. The CDR3: CASSDNRRTGYEQYF. The CDR3 coding sequence is TGTGCCAGTAGCGATAATCGACGCACGGGCTACGAGCAGTACTTC.

V usage is TRBV28 and J usage is TRBJ2-2; D is undetermined. V lost 2 bases, J lost 2 bases, and 9 bases lay in between. The CDR3 has 15 amino acids. CDR1 is MDHEN, CDR2 SYDVKM, per germline. The CDR3 loop is CASSLNFFNTGELFF. The DNA of the CDR3 is TGTGCCAGCAGTTTAAATTTTTTTAACACCGGGGAGCTGTTTTTT.

V is TRBV11-3 and J is TRBJ2-1; no clear D. This CDR3 region has 13 residues. Germline assignment: CDR1 SGHNT and CDR2 YENEEA. The V and J ends lost 0 bases and 10 bases respectively, with 10 bases between them. CDR3 sequence: CASSLDQAREQFF. CDR3 sequence (DNA): TGTGCCAGCAGCTTAGATCAGGCTCGCGAGCAGTTCTTC. Based on the CDR3 plus reference TRBV11-3 and TRBJ2-1, the full variable domain is EAGVVQSPRYKIIEKKQPVAFWCNPISGHNTLYWYLQNLGQGPELLIRYENEEAVDDSQLPKDRFSAERLKGVDSTLKIQPAELGDSAVYLCASSLDQAREQFFGPGTRLTVL.

This clonotype showed up just a few times. The genes are TRBV30 and TRBJ2-7; maybe TRBD2 (6 bases). V dropped 7 bases and J dropped 0 bases, with 13 bases sitting between them. CDR3 size: 13 residues. Germline V CDR1 and CDR2: GTSNPN, SVGIG (reference sequence). The CDR3 protein is CASVGGYSYEQYF. The CDR3 bases are TGTGCCTCGGTCGGGGGTTACTCCTACGAGCAGTACTTC.

In its sample, this clonotype was seen a few times. The chain joins TRBV7-9 to TRBJ2-7; 7 nucleotides align to TRBD1. V shed 5 bases and J 3 bases; nucleotides not matched to a gene: 10. CDR3 length: 15 amino acids. The germline V gene encodes CDR1 SEHNR and CDR2 FQNEAQ (reference sequence). CDR3 region: CASSRGQDNIYEQYF. The CDR3 bases are TGTGCCAGCAGCCGCGGACAGGATAATATCTACGAGCAGTACTTC.

This clonotype was seen at least ten times. The J gene is TRBJ1-1, the V gene TRBV28, with unresolved D. Germline V gene data show CDR1 as MDHEN and CDR2 as SYDVKM. Trimming removed 2 bases from V and 6 bases from J, with 10 bases in between. The CDR3 has 13 amino acids. The CDR3 DNA reads TGTGCCAGCAGTTTAGAGGTGAGAGCTGAAGCTTTCTTT. Its translation is CASSLEVRAEAFF.

This clonotype was found many times. V usage is TRBV29-1 and J usage is TRBJ1-1, with D unresolved. V was cut by 6 bases and J by 0 bases, with 8 bases left in between. This CDR3 comprises 12 residues. Per the germline V gene, CDR1 is SQVTM and CDR2 is ANQGSEA. The CDR3 DNA is TGCAGCGTCACAGAGATGAACACTGAAGCTTTCTTT. Translating gives CSVTEMNTEAFF.

For this clonotype: A much more abundant neighbour one base away suggests this may be a read error. Because the CDR3 is missing its conserved closing phenylalanine or tryptophan, this is likely a read error. The chain recombines TRBV12-3 or TRBV12-4 with TRBJ1-1; 8 positions match TRBD1. With 5 bases clipped from V and 6 bases from J, the junction kept 2 bases outside the gene matches. The CDR3 sequence is 12 residues long. CDR3 DNA sequence: TGTGCCAGCAGTCTGACAGGGGCTGAAGCTTTCTCT. It encodes CASSLTGAEAFS.

There are a few counts of this clonotype. J is TRBJ2-4 and V is TRBV2; D possibly corresponds to TRBD2 (6 bases). Trimming removed 8 bases from V and 0 bases from J, with 11 bases in between. Germline V CDR1 and CDR2: SNHLY, FYNNEI. The CDR3 runs to 14 residues. The CDR3 DNA reads TGTGCCAGCGGAGGGCTATTAGCCAAAAACATTCAGTACTTC. Encoded protein: CASGGLLAKNIQYF.

This chain links TRBV2 with TRBJ2-1, with D possibly being TRBD2 (6 bases). The CDR3 length is 15 residues. V lost 5 bases and J lost 2, with 13 bases in between. Germline CDR1 and CDR2: SNHLY and FYNNEI. The CDR3 DNA follows: TGTGCCAGCAGTCGCGGGACTCACGCCTACAATGAGCAGTTCTTC. This gives the protein CASSRGTHAYNEQFF.

This clonotype was picked up a small number of times. Germline is not matched at one junction end, which may reflect a read error. The J gene is TRBJ2-3, the V gene TRBV7-3; D unresolved. The CDR3 loop spans 13 amino acids. Germline V gene sequence: CDR1 SGHTA, CDR2 FQGTGA. CDR3 amino acids: CASSYSTTHTQYF. In nucleotides, the CDR3 is TGTGCCAGCAGTTACTCGACCACACATACGCAGTATTTT.

J is TRBJ1-4 and V is TRBV4-2, with 7 bases that match TRBD1. CDR3 length: 15 residues. Germline-derived CDR1 and CDR2 are LGHNA and YNFKEQ. The V gene end was trimmed by 2 bases and the J gene end by 8 bases; junction bases not matched to a gene: 8. CDR3 amino acids: CASSQPDRENEKLFF. CDR3 DNA sequence: TGTGCCAGCAGCCAACCCGACAGGGAGAACGAAAAACTGTTTTTT.

The V call is TRBV11-2, the J call TRBJ2-7; D possibly matches TRBD1 or TRBD2 (6 bases each). The germline CDR1 and CDR2 sequences are SGHAT and FQNNGV. There are 16 residues in the CDR3. Trimming pared 8 bases from V and 0 bases from J, leaving 20 bases between. The CDR3 region has the DNA TGTGCCAGCTCACCGAGAGGAGGGGGTGGCTCCTACGAGCAGTACTTC. This sequence encodes CASSPRGGGGSYEQYF.